These T cell receptor beta chains were read from a single sample in a study of beta chain features in type 1 diabetes. The protocol was immunoSEQ multiplex PCR, while the TCRdb copy is restricted to in-frame clones and leaves out a portion. The sample includes roughly 38,000 clones, 60% to 75% seen only once; the top ten take more than 1.5%. Sequencing used Tregs from blood. The receptors shown here come from a man between 25 and 39 years old with type 1 diabetes. Some clones in this sample may be carry-over from other donors' samples. Each CDR3 is given with its conserved first and last residue. Each record gives: clone size, D gene, V gene, J gene, CDR3 protein, CDR3 DNA. A D gene is named only where the DNA matches it firmly. The listing skips clone size in some rows; elsewhere it reads once, few, many or a size class.

>-|TRBD1|TRBV7-2|TRBJ1-2
CASSLPDRGGGYTF
TGTGCCAGCAGCTTACCGGACAGGGGGGGAGGCTACACCTTC
>-|-|TRBV11-2|TRBJ1-1
CASSPTAGNTEAFF
TGTGCCAGCAGCCCGACGGCGGGGAACACTGAAGCTTTCTTT
>-|TRBD2|TRBV10-1|TRBJ2-1
CASSESGLAGDLRQFF
TGCGCCAGCAGTGAGTCCGGACTAGCGGGGGATCTACGGCAGTTCTTC
>few|-|TRBV29-1|TRBJ1-1
CSVMRIQGFTEAFF
TGCAGCGTCATGAGGATTCAGGGTTTCACTGAAGCTTTCTTT
>-|-|TRBV19|TRBJ2-1
CASSIMARSPPANEQFF
TGTGCCAGTAGTATAATGGCGCGGTCCCCGCCGGCTAATGAGCAGTTCTTC
>few|-|TRBV4-1|TRBJ1-2
CASSRQDYGYTF
TGCGCCAGCAGCCGACAGGACTATGGCTACACCTTC
>few|-|TRBV10-3|TRBJ2-3
CAISVVQPSGTDTQYF
TGTGCCATCAGTGTGGTCCAACCTAGTGGCACAGATACGCAGTATTTT
>-|-|TRBV7-2|TRBJ2-7
CASSLGQFEQYF
TGTGCCAGCAGCTTAGGACAGTTCGAGCAGTACTTC
>few|TRBD2|TRBV28|TRBJ2-1
CASSSSGGAWGEQFF
TGTGCCAGCAGTTCTAGCGGGGGGGCCTGGGGTGAGCAGTTCTTC
>-|-|TRBV6-6|TRBJ2-7
CASSYPPGPNPYEQYF
TGTGCCAGCAGTTACCCGCCGGGTCCTAATCCCTACGAGCAGTACTTC
>-|-|TRBV20-1|TRBJ2-1
CSALRGVLRLF
TGCAGTGCTCTTAGAGGCGTCTTAAGGCTCTTC
>-|-|TRBV7-3|TRBJ2-5
CASSLNNEETQYF
TGTGCCAGCAGCTTAAATAACGAGGAGACCCAGTACTTC
>-|-|TRBV7-9|TRBJ2-4
CASSLDPGMAKNIQYF
TGTGCCAGCAGCTTAGACCCGGGAATGGCCAAAAACATTCAGTACTTC
>-|-|TRBV6-6|TRBJ1-2
CASSLTRSYGYTF
TGTGCCAGCAGTTTGACGAGGAGCTATGGCTACACCTTC
>-|TRBD1|TRBV29-1|TRBJ1-2
CSGEDREGSYTF
TGCAGCGGGGAGGACAGGGAAGGTAGCTACACCTTC
>-|-|TRBV28|TRBJ2-6
CASSSPLGGSGANVLTF
TGTGCCAGCAGTTCCCCCCTAGGAGGGTCCGGGGCCAACGTCCTGACTTTC
>-|TRBD1|TRBV28|TRBJ2-7
CASRKQGPSYEQYF
TGTGCCAGCAGAAAACAGGGGCCCTCCTACGAGCAGTACTTC
>-|TRBD2|TRBV5-4|TRBJ2-5
CASSSPSGGEETQYF
TGTGCCAGCAGCTCTCCTAGCGGGGGGGAAGAGACCCAGTACTTC
>-|-|TRBV6-1|TRBJ1-1
CASRLGWMEAEAFF
TGTGCCAGCAGATTGGGATGGATGGAGGCTGAAGCTTTCTTT
>few|-|TRBV27|TRBJ2-3
CASRYARGTDTQYF
TGTGCCAGCCGCTATGCCAGGGGCACAGATACGCAGTATTTT
>few|-|TRBV10-3|TRBJ2-7
CAISEFPGDEQYF
TGTGCCATCAGTGAGTTTCCGGGGGACGAGCAGTACTTC
>-|TRBD2|TRBV5-1|TRBJ2-3
CASSLLLAGGTDTQYF
TGCGCCAGCAGCTTGCTCCTAGCGGGGGGCACAGATACGCAGTATTTT
>-|TRBD1|TRBV18|TRBJ2-5
CASSPRTGKETQYF
TGTGCCAGCTCACCTCGGACAGGGAAAGAGACCCAGTACTTC
>-|TRBD1|TRBV29-1|TRBJ2-3
CSVAGQSSTDTQYF
TGCAGCGTTGCGGGACAGTCTAGCACAGATACGCAGTATTTT
>-|-|TRBV6-5|TRBJ1-1
CASSITPGAEEGAFF
TGTGCCAGCAGTATAACACCAGGGGCCGAAGAGGGGGCTTTCTTT
>-|-|TRBV23-1|TRBJ1-2
CASHPSGGYTF
TGCGCCAGCCATCCCTCGGGTGGCTACACCTTC
>-|TRBD2|TRBV7-3|TRBJ2-7
CASSTRGTIYEQYF
TGTGCCAGCAGCACCCGGGGGACTATCTACGAGCAGTACTTC
>-|-|TRBV7-6|TRBJ2-7
CASSLAGLDAYEQYF
TGTGCCAGCAGCTTAGCGGGACTGGATGCCTACGAGCAGTACTTC
>-|TRBD1|TRBV4-3|TRBJ1-2
CASSPDRLNNGYTF
TGCGCCAGCAGCCCGGACAGGTTAAATAATGGCTACACCTTC
>-|TRBD1|TRBV7-9|TRBJ1-1
CASSPRDRRGTEAFF
TGTGCCAGCAGCCCTCGGGACAGGCGAGGAACTGAAGCTTTCTTT
>few|TRBD1|TRBV10-3|TRBJ1-2
CAIGTANYGYTF
TGTGCCATTGGGACAGCTAACTATGGCTACACCTTC
>-|TRBD1|TRBV7-9|TRBJ2-5
CASSSTGGEQYF
TGTGCCAGCAGCTCGACAGGGGGCGAGCAATACTTC
>few|TRBD1|TRBV5-1|TRBJ1-5
CASSPGQGEQPQHF
TGCGCCAGCAGTCCGGGACAGGGCGAGCAGCCCCAGCATTTT
>few|-|TRBV10-3|TRBJ1-2
CAISRQVRYGYTF
TGTGCCATCAGTAGACAGGTCCGCTATGGCTACACCTTC
>few|-|TRBV5-5|TRBJ1-6
CASSSNGYNSPLHF
TGTGCCAGCAGCTCCAACGGCTATAATTCACCCCTCCACTTT
>-|-|TRBV10-3|TRBJ2-3
CAISEPGSVDTQYF
TGTGCCATCAGTGAGCCGGGGTCGGTAGATACGCAGTATTTT
>-|-|TRBV7-9|TRBJ2-1
CASSFNRDTNEQFF
TGTGCCAGCAGCTTTAACAGGGATACGAATGAGCAGTTCTTC
>once|-|TRBV6-6|TRBJ2-3
CASAGPTDTQYF
TGTGCCAGCGCGGGGCCCACAGATACGCAGTATTTT
>few|TRBD2|TRBV30|TRBJ2-1
CAWSVRGGTNEQFF
TGTGCCTGGAGTGTACGGGGGGGTACCAATGAGCAGTTCTTC
>-|-|TRBV5-1|TRBJ2-3
CASSYTSPGDTQYF
TGCGCCAGCAGCTATACCTCCCCGGGAGATACGCAGTATTTT
>-|-|TRBV5-1|TRBJ1-2
CASSPDDSYGYTF
TGCGCCAGCAGCCCCGATGACAGCTATGGCTACACCTTC
>-|-|TRBV18|TRBJ1-3
CASSPGGSGNTIYF
TGTGCCAGCTCACCCGGTGGCTCTGGAAACACCATATATTTT
>-|TRBD1|TRBV6-6|TRBJ1-5
CASSRQTGGYQPQHF
TGTGCCAGCAGTCGTCAGACAGGGGGCTATCAGCCCCAGCATTTT
>-|TRBD2|TRBV5-4|TRBJ2-4
CASSGGAGGSAKNIQYF
TGTGCCAGCAGCGGGGGAGCGGGGGGCTCAGCCAAAAACATTCAGTACTTC
>few|-|TRBV19|TRBJ1-6
CASRGMGTGVRSPLHF
TGTGCCAGTAGGGGGATGGGCACCGGGGTGAGATCACCCCTCCACTTT
>once|-|TRBV5-4|TRBJ1-2
CASSLPTTYGYTF
TGTGCCAGCAGCCTACCGACAACCTATGGCTACACCTTC
>few|TRBD1|TRBV7-9|TRBJ1-2
CASSLRTGDYGYTF
TGTGCCAGCAGCCTTCGGACAGGGGACTATGGCTACACCTTC
>-|TRBD2|TRBV9|TRBJ2-3
CASSVGRGGSTDTQYF
TGTGCCAGCAGCGTAGGTCGGGGGGGAAGCACAGATACGCAGTATTTT
>-|-|TRBV6-1|TRBJ1-2
CASKAGNYGYTF
TGTGCCAGCAAGGCAGGAAACTATGGCTACACCTTC
>-|-|TRBV19|TRBJ2-6
CASSIVASGANVLTF
TGTGCCAGTAGTATAGTGGCTTCTGGGGCCAACGTCCTGACTTTC